The sequence of this T cell receptor beta chain was determined in a study of T-cell reconstitution after alpha-beta-depleted transplantation in children. Points from the study as a whole: Hyperexpanded clones declined; after one year, newly produced T cells mostly supplied diversity. Some patients' high day-60 TCRbeta diversity was traced to surviving recipient T cells and thymic progenitors.

This clonotype was found a few times. Antigen unknown. The CDR3 totals 15 residues. Per germline, CDR1 SGHRS and CDR2 YFSETQ. Germline trimming cut 6 bases from V and 6 bases from J; bases unmatched to any gene: 15. The library targeted TCRbeta and was prepared with unique molecular identifiers. TCRdb passed the PCR reads through MiXCR, listing each CDR3 protein once. Counted here are hundreds of thousands of distinct CDR3 sequences, roughly 15% occurring once; the ten biggest clones make up approximately 4.5%. The rearrangement joins TRBV5-1 to TRBJ2-7, with TRBD1 matching over 7 bases. The sample here was PBMCs, mostly from graft donor cells, taken 360 days after TCRalphabeta/CD19-depleted stem cell transplant. This receptor was identified in a male patient younger than 18 who had a stem cell transplant for acute lymphoblastic leukemia, so the T cells may come from the graft donor. This chain's CDR3 is CASNLLERTGGEQYF. The CDR3 DNA reads as TGCGCCAGCAATCTTCTTGAAAGGACAGGAGGCGAGCAGTACTTC.